This T cell receptor (beta chain) was sequenced in a study of vaccination and CD4 T cells after COVID-19. Study background: Post-COVID draws came a median roughly 100 days after diagnosis (range 35 to 161). Following dose two, a median about 72 days (range 14 to 241) passed before post-vaccine samples were taken.

The CDR3 is 13 amino acids. J gave up 7 bases and V 9 bases, and 5 bases lay outside the gene matches. Germline-derived CDR1 and CDR2 are MNHNS and SASEGT. Researchers used the Oncomine TCR Beta short-read assay to sequence DNA from cultured CD4+ T cells. MiXCR was run by TCRdb on the PCR reads, yielding one entry per CDR3 protein. The sample has about 5,700 distinct CDR3 sequences, approximately 40% seen once. Study observations and caveats: Researchers report that 304 of 307 vaccine-specific clones in convalescent patients proved spike mono-reactive.

Treatment defined: roughly 11-day PBMC culture with coronavirus spike peptide pools or control peptides (ViraFEST assay). Collection of the unexposed donor's CD4+ T cells took place before the COVID-19 pandemic (2011-2018). This clonotype has a handful of counts. Its matching antigen is unknown. The V gene is TRBV6-1, the J gene TRBJ1-6, with 8 bases identical to TRBD1. This sequence originates from a human donor in good health. The sequenced sample was CD4+ T cells from blood, cultured in vitro. This CDR3 reads CARGTGGNSPLHF. CDR3 nucleotide sequence: TGTGCCAGGGGGACAGGTGGAAATTCACCCCTCCACTTT.